These T cell receptor beta chains were read from a single sample in a study of beta chain features in type 1 diabetes. Sequencing was performed with immunoSEQ multiplex PCR; in TCRdb, only in-frame clones are kept and a portion is missing. This sample yields about 230,000 clones, of which 16% are seen a single time; about 0.085% belongs to the top ten. The sequenced sample consisted of naive CD4+ T cells from blood. The receptors derive from a man aged 25 to 40 with type 1 diabetes. CDR3s include the opening cysteine and the closing phenylalanine or tryptophan. A D gene is named only where the DNA matches it firmly. Not all rows give a size; the values are once, few, many and, for expanded clones, a class.

>TRBV25-1|.|13|TRBJ2-7|.
TGTGCCAGCAGTGCCAGGGGACCCTACGAGCAGTACTTC
CASSARGPYEQYF
>TRBV28|.|14|TRBJ2-5|.
TGTGCCAGCAGTCCGGGACATCTGCAAGAGACCCAGTACTTC
CASSPGHLQETQYF
>TRBV7-2|few|15|TRBJ1-3|.
TGTGCCAGCAGCTTAGTAGCGGTCTCTGGAAACACCATATATTTT
CASSLVAVSGNTIYF
>TRBV7-2|few|11|TRBJ2-7|TRBD1
TGTGCCAGCAGCTCGGGACAGGGGCAGTACTTC
CASSSGQGQYF
>TRBV5-1|.|15|TRBJ2-6|.
TGCGCCAGCAGCCCTCTCAGCTCTGGGGCCAACGTCCTGACTTTC
CASSPLSSGANVLTF
>TRBV29-1|.|11|TRBJ2-2|.
TGCAGCGTGGTTAGGAACGGGGAGCTGTTTTTT
CSVVRNGELFF
>TRBV4-1|few|13|TRBJ2-7|.
TGCGCCAGCAGCCAAGATCAGGGGACCGAGCAGTACTTC
CASSQDQGTEQYF
>TRBV7-6|few|12|TRBJ2-5|.
TGTGCCAGCAGCTTGAGTGGGGAGACCCAGTACTTC
CASSLSGETQYF
>TRBV7-9|.|11|TRBJ2-5|.
TGTGCCAGCAGACAGCAAGAGACCCAGTACTTC
CASRQQETQYF
>TRBV6-1|.|14|TRBJ1-1|.
TGTGCCAGCAACCTGGACACGGCGAGTACTGAAGCTTTCTTT
CASNLDTASTEAFF
>TRBV15|.|17|TRBJ2-3|TRBD2
TGTGCCACCAGCAGTCACCGGACTAGCGGGAGTTCAGATACGCAGTATTTT
CATSSHRTSGSSDTQYF
>TRBV5-1|.|13|TRBJ2-2|.
TGCGCCAGCAGCTTGGCCGACACCGGGGAGCTGTTTTTT
CASSLADTGELFF
>TRBV7-2|.|16|TRBJ2-1|TRBD2
TGTGCCAGCAGCTTAGGACTAGCGGCCTCCTACAATGAGCAGTTCTTC
CASSLGLAASYNEQFF
>TRBV7-8|few|16|TRBJ2-5|.
TGTGCCAGCAGCTTAACCACCTCCTGGGGGAGTGAGACCCAGTACTTC
CASSLTTSWGSETQYF
>TRBV7-9|few|14|TRBJ2-3|.
TGTGCCAGCAGCCTACCCCTTTACCCAGATACGCAGTATTTT
CASSLPLYPDTQYF
>TRBV29-1|few|14|TRBJ2-5|TRBD2
TGCAGCGTTAGAGGGACTAGCGGGAGGGAGACCCAGTACTTC
CSVRGTSGRETQYF
>TRBV2|.|16|TRBJ2-3|TRBD2
TGTGCCAGCGGGTTGTGGAGCGGGAGGAATGCAGATACGCAGTATTTT
CASGLWSGRNADTQYF
>TRBV7-9|.|16|TRBJ2-5|TRBD2
TGTGCCAGCACAAAATACAGCGGGAGAGGTCAAGAGACCCAGTACTTC
CASTKYSGRGQETQYF
>TRBV4-1|few|14|TRBJ2-1|TRBD2
TGCGCCAGCAGCCATACCGGGACTAACAATGAGCAGTTCTTC
CASSHTGTNNEQFF
>TRBV29-1|few|10|TRBJ1-2|.
TGCAGCGCAGGGGCTGGTGGCTACACCTTC
CSAGAGGYTF
>TRBV12-2|.|16|TRBJ2-1|.
TGTGCAAGTCGCCCTCGACTAGCGGGAGTTTTCAATGAGCAGTTCTTC
CASRPRLAGVFNEQFF
>TRBV5-6|few|13|TRBJ2-1|.
TGTGCCAGCAGCTTGGACGTAGTAGGTGAGCAGTTCTTC
CASSLDVVGEQFF
>TRBV30|.|14|TRBJ2-7|TRBD2
TGTGCCTGGAGTAAAGGCGGGAGCTCCTACGAGCAGTACTTC
CAWSKGGSSYEQYF
>TRBV27|few|13|TRBJ2-7|.
TGTGCCAGCAGGAGTTCACAGGGATACGAGCAGTACTTC
CASRSSQGYEQYF
>TRBV29-1|few|11|TRBJ2-2|.
TGCAGCGCCGGAGGCACCGGGGAGCTGTTTTTT
CSAGGTGELFF
>TRBV6-6|few|12|TRBJ2-1|.
TGTGCCATTACAGGAACCTACAATGAGCAGTTCTTC
CAITGTYNEQFF
>TRBV10-3|.|16|TRBJ2-3|.
TGTGCCATCAGTGCCAGGGGAGTCGAATTAGCAGATACGCAGTATTTT
CAISARGVELADTQYF
>TRBV9|few|15|TRBJ2-5|.
TGTGCCAGCAGCGTAGGCGCAGCGAGGCAAGAGACCCAGTACTTC
CASSVGAARQETQYF
>TRBV9|few|12|TRBJ1-1|.
TGTGCCAGCAGCGTTGTAGGAACTGAAGCTTTCTTT
CASSVVGTEAFF
>TRBV18|.|11|TRBJ2-3|.
TGTGCCAGCTCTCGGTCGGATACGCAGTATTTT
CASSRSDTQYF
>TRBV30|once|13|TRBJ2-3|TRBD2
TGTGCCTGGAGCCCGGGAGGGACAGATACGCAGTATTTT
CAWSPGGTDTQYF
>TRBV9|few|14|TRBJ2-1|TRBD2
TGTGCCAGCACGCCGAGCGGGACCGAGCGGGAGCAGTTCTTC
CASTPSGTEREQFF
>TRBV30|.|14|TRBJ2-6|.
TGTGCCGGGAGTGGTTCATCTGGGGCCAACGTCCTGACTTTC
CAGSGSSGANVLTF
>TRBV7-2|few|14|TRBJ1-1|.
TGTGCCAGCAGCTTATCGGCAGAGAACACTGAAGCTTTCTTT
CASSLSAENTEAFF
>TRBV29-1|few|13|TRBJ1-4|TRBD1
TGCAGCGTTGTTAGACAGGGGGAAGAAAAACTGTTTTTT
CSVVRQGEEKLFF
>TRBV15|.|14|TRBJ1-2|.
TGTGCCACCAGCAGAGAGGGCAGGAGCTATGGCTACACCTTC
CATSREGRSYGYTF
>TRBV19|.|17|TRBJ2-1|TRBD2
TGTGCCAGTAGTCCCGGGACTAGCGGGATAGTCTACAATGAGCAGTTCTTC
CASSPGTSGIVYNEQFF
>TRBV7-2|few|14|TRBJ2-3|TRBD1
TGTGCCAGCAGACCAGGGGGCGGGGCAGATACGCAGTATTTT
CASRPGGGADTQYF
>TRBV30|few|13|TRBJ2-5|.
TGTGCCTGGAACATCAGGGGCGTCGGGACCCAGTACTTC
CAWNIRGVGTQYF
>TRBV29-1|few|13|TRBJ2-7|TRBD1
TGCAGCGGGGCCGGGACAGGGGGCGCCGAGCAGTACTTC
CSGAGTGGAEQYF
>TRBV6-6|.|15|TRBJ2-4|TRBD1
TGTGCCAGCAGTCAAGATATGGGACAGAAAAACATTCAGTACTTC
CASSQDMGQKNIQYF
>TRBV29-1|.|14|TRBJ2-3|TRBD1
TGCAGCGCTGCCCAGGGGGCACCGGCAGATACGCAGTATTTT
CSAAQGAPADTQYF
>TRBV5-4|few|12|TRBJ2-1|.
TGTGCCAGCAGCTTGAACAGGGATGTGCAGTTCTTC
CASSLNRDVQFF
>TRBV27|few|14|TRBJ2-3|.
TGTGCCAGCAGTTTAATCCCAGGGAGGGATACGCAGTATTTT
CASSLIPGRDTQYF
>TRBV29-1|few|12|TRBJ2-7|.
TGCAGCGTTGGGCAGCGCAGCTACGAGCAGTACTTC
CSVGQRSYEQYF
>TRBV29-1|.|14|TRBJ1-1|TRBD1
TGCAGCGTAGCTCACGACAGGGGGAACACTGAAGCTTTCTTT
CSVAHDRGNTEAFF
>TRBV29-1|.|13|TRBJ2-4|.
TGCAGCGTTGAACTACAGGGAGGGAACATTCAGTACTTC
CSVELQGGNIQYF
>TRBV27|.|15|TRBJ2-5|TRBD1
TGTGCCAGCAGTTCTAGGACAGGTTTGGGAGAGACCCAGTACTTC
CASSSRTGLGETQYF
>TRBV7-9|.|13|TRBJ2-7|.
TGTGCCAGCAGCTTACAGGGATCTAGGGAGCAGTACTTC
CASSLQGSREQYF
>TRBV7-6|.|13|TRBJ2-1|.
TGTGCCAGCAGCGCCAGGGACCGAAGGGAGCAGTTCTTC
CASSARDRREQFF
>TRBV6-4|.|15|TRBJ2-7|TRBD2
TGTGCCAGCAGTGGTTTCGGGAGGAACCACCACGAGCAGTACTTC
CASSGFGRNHHEQYF
>TRBV5-1|.|18|TRBJ2-1|.
TGCGCCAGCAGCTTTGCCCGCCGGACTGGTACATCCGGTAATGAGCAGTTCTTC
CASSFARRTGTSGNEQFF
>TRBV20-1|few|11|TRBJ2-5|.
TGCAGTGCTAGAATCCAAGAGACCCAGTACTTC
CSARIQETQYF